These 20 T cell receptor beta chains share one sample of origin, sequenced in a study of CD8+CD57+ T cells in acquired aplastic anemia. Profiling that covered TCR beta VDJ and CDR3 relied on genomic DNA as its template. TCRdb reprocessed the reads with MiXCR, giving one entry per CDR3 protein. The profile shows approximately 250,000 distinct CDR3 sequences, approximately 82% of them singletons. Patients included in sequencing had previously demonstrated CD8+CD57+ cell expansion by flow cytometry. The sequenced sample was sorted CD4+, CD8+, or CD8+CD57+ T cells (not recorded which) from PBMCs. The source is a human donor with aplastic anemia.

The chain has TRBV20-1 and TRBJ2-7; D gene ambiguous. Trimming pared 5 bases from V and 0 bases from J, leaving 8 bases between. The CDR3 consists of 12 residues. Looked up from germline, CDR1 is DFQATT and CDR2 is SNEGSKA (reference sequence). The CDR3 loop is CSASPTSYEQYV. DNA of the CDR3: TGCAGTGCTTCTCCTACCTCCTACGAGCAGTACGTC.

Here the CDR3 reads CASGERATDTQYF. The CDR3 DNA reads TGTGCCAGCGGGGAACGGGCCACCGATACGCAGTATTTT. The chain is built from TRBV7-3 and TRBJ2-3, with no clear D. The germline V and J ends were trimmed by 8 bases and 6 bases, with 15 bases remaining between them. The germline V gene has CDR1 SGHTA and CDR2 FQGTGA. The CDR3 extends over 13 amino acids.

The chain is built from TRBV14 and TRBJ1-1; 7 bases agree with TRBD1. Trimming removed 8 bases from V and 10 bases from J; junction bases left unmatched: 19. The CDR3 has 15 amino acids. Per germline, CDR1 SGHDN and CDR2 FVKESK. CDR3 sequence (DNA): TGTGCCAGCGGCCTGGATCGGACCGGGGACAGCACAGCTTTCTTT. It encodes CASGLDRTGDSTAFF.

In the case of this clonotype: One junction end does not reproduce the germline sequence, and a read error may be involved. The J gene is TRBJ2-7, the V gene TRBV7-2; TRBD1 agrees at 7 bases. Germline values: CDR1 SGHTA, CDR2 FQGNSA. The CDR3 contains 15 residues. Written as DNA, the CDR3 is TGTGCCAGCAGCTTACTAGGGGGCCTCGATAACGAGCATTACTTC. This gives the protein CASSLLGGLDNEHYF.

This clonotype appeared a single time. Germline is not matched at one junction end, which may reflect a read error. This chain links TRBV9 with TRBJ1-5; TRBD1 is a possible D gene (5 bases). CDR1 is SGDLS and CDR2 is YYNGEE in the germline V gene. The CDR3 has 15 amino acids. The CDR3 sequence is CASSIEGQYNEPQHF. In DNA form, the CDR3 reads TGTGCCAGCAGTATAGAGGGGCAGTACAATGAGCCGCAGCATTTT.

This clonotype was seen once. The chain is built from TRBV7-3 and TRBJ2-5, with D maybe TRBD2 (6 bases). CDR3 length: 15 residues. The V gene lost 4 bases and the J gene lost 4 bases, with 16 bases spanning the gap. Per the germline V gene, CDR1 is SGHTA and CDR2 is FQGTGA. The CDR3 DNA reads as TGTGCCAGCAGCTCAGCCGGGACTTCGGGAGAGACCCAGTACTTC. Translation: CASSSAGTSGETQYF.

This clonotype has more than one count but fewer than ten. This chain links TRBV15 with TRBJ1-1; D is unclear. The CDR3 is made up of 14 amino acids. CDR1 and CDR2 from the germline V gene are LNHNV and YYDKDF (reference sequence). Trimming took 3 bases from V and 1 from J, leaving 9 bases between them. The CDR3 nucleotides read TGTGCCACCAGCAGCAAGACCGGGAACACTGAAGCTTTCTTT. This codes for CATSSKTGNTEAFF.

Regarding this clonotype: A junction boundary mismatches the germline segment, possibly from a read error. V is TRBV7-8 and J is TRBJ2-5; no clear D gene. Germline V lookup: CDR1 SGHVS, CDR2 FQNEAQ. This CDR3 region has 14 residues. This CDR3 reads CATSSHSSEEAQYF. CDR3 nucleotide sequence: TGTGCCACCAGCAGTCACTCCAGCGAAGAAGCCCAGTACTTC.

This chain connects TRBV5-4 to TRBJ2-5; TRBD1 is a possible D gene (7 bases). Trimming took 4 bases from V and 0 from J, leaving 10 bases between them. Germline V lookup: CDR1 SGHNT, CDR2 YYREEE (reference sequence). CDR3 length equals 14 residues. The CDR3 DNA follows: TGTGCCAGCAGCCAGGGGGGCGACCAAGAGACCCAGTACTTC. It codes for CASSQGGDQETQYF.

Here the CDR3 reads CASSLEGSGGADVQFF. The CDR3 region has the DNA TGTGCCAGCAGCTTAGAAGGAAGCGGGGGGGCCGACGTGCAGTTCTTC. The chain recombines TRBV7-9 with TRBJ2-1; 10 positions agree with TRBD2. J gave up 12 bases and V 1 base, and 12 bases lay outside the gene matches. The CDR3 consists of 16 residues. Germline CDR1 and CDR2: SEHNR and FQNEAQ (reference sequence).

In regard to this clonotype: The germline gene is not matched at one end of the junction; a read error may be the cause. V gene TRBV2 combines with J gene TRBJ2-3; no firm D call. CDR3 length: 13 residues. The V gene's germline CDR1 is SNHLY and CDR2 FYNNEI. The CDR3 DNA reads TGTGCCAGTGGAAAAGGGATAATAGATACGCAGTATTTC. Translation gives CASGKGIIDTQYF.

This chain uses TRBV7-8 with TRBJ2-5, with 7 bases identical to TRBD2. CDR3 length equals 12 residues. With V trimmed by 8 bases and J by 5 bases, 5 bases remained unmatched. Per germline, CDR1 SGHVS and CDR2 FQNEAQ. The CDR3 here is CASGGRGETQYF. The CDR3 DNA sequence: TGTGCCAGCGGAGGGAGGGGTGAGACCCAGTACTTC.

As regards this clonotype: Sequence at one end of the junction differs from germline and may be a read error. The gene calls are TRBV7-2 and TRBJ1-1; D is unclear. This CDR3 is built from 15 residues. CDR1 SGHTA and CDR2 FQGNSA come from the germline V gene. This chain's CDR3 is CASSLALAGNSEAFF. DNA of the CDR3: TGTGCCAGCAGCTTAGCTCTGGCCGGGAACTCTGAAGCTTTCTTT.

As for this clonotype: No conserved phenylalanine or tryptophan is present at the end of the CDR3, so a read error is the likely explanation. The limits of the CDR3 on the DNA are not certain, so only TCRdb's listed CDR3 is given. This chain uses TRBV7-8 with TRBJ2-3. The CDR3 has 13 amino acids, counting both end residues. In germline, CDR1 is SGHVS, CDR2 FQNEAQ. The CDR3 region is CASSLAGTDKTYY.

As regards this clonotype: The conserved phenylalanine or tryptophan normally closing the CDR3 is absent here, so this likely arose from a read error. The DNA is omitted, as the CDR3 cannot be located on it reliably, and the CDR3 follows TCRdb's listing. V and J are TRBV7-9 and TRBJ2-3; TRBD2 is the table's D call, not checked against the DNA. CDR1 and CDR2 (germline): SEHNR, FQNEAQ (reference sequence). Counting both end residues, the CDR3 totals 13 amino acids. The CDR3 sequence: CAYEVAAYEETHY.

The CDR3 region is CASSLAGDPEAQYYEQYV. DNA for the CDR3: TGTGCCAGCAGCTTAGCGGGAGATCCGGAAGCGCAGTATTACGAGCAGTACGTC. The genes are TRBV7-8 and TRBJ2-7; TRBD2 might be the D (5 bases). The V end was cut by 0 bases, the J end by 4 bases, with 22 bases between. Germline V CDR1 and CDR2: SGHVS, FQNEAQ. CDR3 length: 18 residues.

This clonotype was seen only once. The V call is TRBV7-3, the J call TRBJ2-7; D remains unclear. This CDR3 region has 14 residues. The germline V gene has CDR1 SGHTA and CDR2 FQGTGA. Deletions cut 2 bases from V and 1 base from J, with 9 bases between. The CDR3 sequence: CASSLSTVSYEQYF. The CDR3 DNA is TGTGCCAGCAGCTTATCCACAGTTTCCTACGAGCAGTACTTC.

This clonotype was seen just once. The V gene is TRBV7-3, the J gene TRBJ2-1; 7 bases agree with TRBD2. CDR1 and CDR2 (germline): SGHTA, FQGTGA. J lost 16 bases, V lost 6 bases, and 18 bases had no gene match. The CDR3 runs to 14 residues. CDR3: CASRAGRRITGSFF. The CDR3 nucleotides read TGTGCCAGCAGAGCGGGACGGCGTATCACGGGGAGCTTCTTC.

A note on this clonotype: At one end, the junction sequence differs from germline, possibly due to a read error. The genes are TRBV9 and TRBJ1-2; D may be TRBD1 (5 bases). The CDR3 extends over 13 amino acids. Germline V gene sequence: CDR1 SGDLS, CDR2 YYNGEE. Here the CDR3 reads CASSGAGLYYDQF. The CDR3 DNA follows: TGTGCCAGCAGCGGAGCGGGGCTCTACTACGACCAGTTC.

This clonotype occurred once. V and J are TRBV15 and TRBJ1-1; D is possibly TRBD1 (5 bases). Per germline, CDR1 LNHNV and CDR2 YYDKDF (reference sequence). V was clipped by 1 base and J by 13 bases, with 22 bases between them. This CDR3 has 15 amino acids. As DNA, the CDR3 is TGTGCCACCAGCAGAGGCAGCGGGGCGAACACCGAGTATTTCTTT. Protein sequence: CATSRGSGANTEYFF.